Shown below are 5 T cell receptor beta chains from a single sample sequenced in a study of CD8+ T cells in alopecia areata. Stated treatment: oral pan-JAK inhibitor, 5-10 mg twice daily. Reverse transcribed after extraction, RNA yielded cDNA as the sequencing template. Sequencing was performed with immunoSEQ multiplex PCR; in TCRdb, only in-frame clones are kept and a portion is missing. The sample has around 290,000 clones, 58% seen once. Sequences were derived from CD4+ T cells sorted from blood, sampled at week 24, from a patient treated with tofacitinib. The receptor source for this set is a human donor with alopecia areata.

This clone was detected only a few times. The chain has TRBV5-5 and TRBJ1-4; TRBD1 aligns across 8 bases. V lost 4 bases and J lost 6; bases outside the gene matches: 5. This CDR3 has 14 amino acids. Per the germline V gene, CDR1 is SGHKS and CDR2 is YYEKEE (reference sequence). CDR3 residues: CASSLDRGDEKLFF. CDR3 coding DNA: TGTGCCAGCAGCCTCGACAGGGGAGATGAAAAACTGTTTTTT.

This chain connects TRBV25-1 to TRBJ2-2; tentatively, D is TRBD1 (5 bases). V lost 3 bases to trimming and J lost 0 bases, with 11 bases between them. Germline values: CDR1 MGHDK, CDR2 SYGVNS. The CDR3 totals 16 residues. CDR3 sequence: CASSEGRSPNTGELFF. As DNA, the CDR3 is TGTGCCAGCAGTGAGGGGCGTAGCCCGAACACCGGGGAGCTGTTTTTT.

This clone was detected only once. The rearrangement links TRBV30 to TRBJ2-1; D is undetermined. V was pared by 0 bases and J by 0 bases, with 6 bases between. This CDR3 is built from 14 residues. Germline V gene sequence: CDR1 GTSNPN, CDR2 SVGIG (reference sequence). The CDR3 DNA sequence: TGTGCCTGGAGTGTATGGCCCTCCTACAATGAGCAGTTCTTC. It specifies CAWSVWPSYNEQFF.

The V and J genes are TRBV25-1 and TRBJ2-3; TRBD2 matches 10 bases. This CDR3 spans 14 amino acids. Per the germline V gene, CDR1 is MGHDK and CDR2 is SYGVNS. With 4 bases clipped from V and 4 bases from J, the junction kept 2 bases outside the gene matches. The CDR3 DNA reads TGTGCCAGCAGTGCCACTAGCGGGGCAGATACGCAGTATTTT. Its translation is CASSATSGADTQYF. The full variable domain, rest sourced from reference TRBV25-1 and TRBJ2-3, is EADIYQTPRYLVIGTGKKITLECSQTMGHDKMYWYQQDPGMELHLIHYSYGVNSTEKGDLSSESTVSRIRTEHFPLTLESARPSHTSQYLCASSATSGADTQYFGPGTRLTVL.

This clone was observed a handful of times. V gene TRBV25-1 combines with J gene TRBJ2-7; TRBD1 might be the D (6 bases). Germline CDR1 and CDR2: MGHDK and SYGVNS. CDR3 length: 11 amino acids. V gave up 8 bases and J gave up 3 bases, with 8 bases separating them. The CDR3 nucleotides are TGTGCCAGCCAACAGGGCTACGAGCAGTACTTC. Amino acids: CASQQGYEQYF.